These 15 T cell receptor beta chains originate from one sample sequenced in a study of OX40 agonist ivuxolimab in advanced cancers. The library was made by the immunoSEQ multiplex PCR assay. TCRdb retrieved this table from immuneACCESS and kept in-frame rearrangements only. Not all clones are present; in checked studies, unresolved V genes account for under half, and no reason is known for the remainder. Here the sample has around 35,000 clones; about 90% occur a single time. The biggest ten clones account for roughly a third of the sample. The source was CD4+ or CD8+ T cells sorted from blood, collected in a trial of the OX40 agonist ivuxolimab. The origin of the receptors is an adult with an advanced solid tumor such as melanoma, head and neck, liver or kidney cancer.

The CDR3, as DNA: TGTGCCAGTACCGAGGGGGACACTGAAGCTTTCTTT. It translates to CASTEGDTEAFF. The chain recombines TRBV19 with TRBJ1-1; TRBD1 might be the D (6 bases). Germline V lookup: CDR1 LNHDA, CDR2 SQIVND (reference sequence). This CDR3 has 12 residues. Trimming cost V 7 bases and J 3 bases, with 9 bases left between them.

The gene calls are TRBV11-2 and TRBJ1-4; tentative D call: TRBD1 (6 bases). V shed 4 bases and J shed 1 base, with 13 bases lying between them. This CDR3 is built from 16 residues. Germline V CDR1 and CDR2: SGHAT, FQNNGV. For the CDR3, the DNA is TGTGCCAGCAGCTCGGGACACCTCAAAACTAATGAAAAACTGTTTTTT. It encodes CASSSGHLKTNEKLFF.

The chain's CDR3 is CASSFLASGNEQFF. For the CDR3, the DNA is TGTGCCAGCAGTTTTTTGGCTAGCGGCAATGAGCAGTTCTTC. The chain combines TRBV28 with TRBJ2-1, with 7 bases aligning to TRBD2. The germline gives CDR1 MDHEN, CDR2 SYDVKM. The CDR3 has 14 amino acids. Trimming cost V 3 bases and J 6 bases; bases outside gene matches: 5.

CDR3 residues: CASSNRQVPGELFF. The CDR3 DNA is TGTGCCAGCAGCAACAGACAGGTCCCCGGGGAGCTGTTTTTT. The V call is TRBV7-9, the J call TRBJ2-2, with D tentatively TRBD1 (6 bases). Germline values: CDR1 SEHNR, CDR2 FQNEAQ (reference sequence). The V and J ends lost 5 bases and 6 bases respectively, with 13 bases between them. The CDR3 loop spans 14 amino acids.

This chain uses TRBV13 with TRBJ2-7, with 8 bases matching TRBD1. Germline V gene data show CDR1 as PRHDT and CDR2 as FYEKMQ (reference sequence). The CDR3 is made up of 13 amino acids. Germline trimming cut 7 bases from V and 4 bases from J; bases unmatched to any gene: 6. The CDR3 DNA sequence: TGTGCCAGCACCGTCGGACAGGGATACGAGCAGTACTTC. It encodes CASTVGQGYEQYF.

The chain is built from TRBV10-2 and TRBJ2-7, with TRBD2 matching over 7 bases. CDR3 length: 15 amino acids. V shed 3 bases and J 5 bases; nucleotides not matched to a gene: 10. The germline gives CDR1 WSHSY, CDR2 SAAADI. CDR3 sequence reads: CASSEGVREINEQYF. The DNA for the CDR3 is TGCGCCAGCAGTGAAGGGGTGCGGGAGATAAACGAGCAGTACTTC.

The J gene is TRBJ2-5, the V gene TRBV28, with TRBD2 matching over 14 bases. Germline assignment: CDR1 MDHEN and CDR2 SYDVKM. V dropped 4 bases and J dropped 5; count of bases not matched to a gene: 3. The CDR3 has 15 amino acids. The CDR3 is CASSWGLAGVETQYF. In nucleotides, the CDR3 is TGTGCCAGCAGTTGGGGACTAGCGGGAGTTGAGACCCAGTACTTC.

The V call is TRBV15, the J call TRBJ2-4; 11 bases align to TRBD1. After removal of 2 bases from V and 0 bases from J, the junction contained 12 bases not matched to a gene. The germline V gene has CDR1 LNHNV and CDR2 YYDKDF (reference sequence). This CDR3 is 20 amino acids long. Here the CDR3 DNA reads TGTGCCACCAGCAGACCCAGAGGGACAGGGGGAGAACTAGCCAAAAACATTCAGTACTTC. Translation gives CATSRPRGTGGELAKNIQYF. The full variable domain, completed using reference TRBV15 and TRBJ2-4, is DAMVIQNPRYQVTQFGKPVTLSCSQTLNHNVMYWYQQKSSQAPKLLFHYYDKDFNNEADTPDNFQSRRPNTSFCFLDIRSPGLGDTAMYLCATSRPRGTGGELAKNIQYFGAGTRLSVL.

The J gene is TRBJ1-1, the V gene TRBV10-3; D may be TRBD1 (5 bases). V was shortened by 2 bases and J by 6 bases, with 13 bases between the two germline ends. Per germline, CDR1 ENHRY and CDR2 SYGVKD. The CDR3 covers 14 residues. The chain's CDR3 is CAISEDSYTAEAFF. Written as DNA, the CDR3 is TGTGCCATCAGTGAGGACAGTTACACTGCTGAAGCTTTCTTT.

This rearrangement joins TRBV11-3 to TRBJ2-6; 10 bases align to TRBD2. Trimming at V came to 4 bases and at J to 0 bases, leaving 6 bases not matched to a gene. The CDR3 extends over 18 amino acids. Germline lookup yields CDR1 SGHNT and CDR2 YENEEA. CDR3 in DNA: TGTGCCAGCAGCTCTAGCGGGGGCTTTAGCTCTGGGGCCAACGTCCTGACTTTC. Protein product: CASSSSGGFSSGANVLTF.

In this sample, this clone turned up once. The genes are TRBV27 and TRBJ2-7; D is unclear. Trimming left V 3 bases short and J 2 bases short, with 8 bases between. This CDR3 contains 13 residues. Germline CDR1 and CDR2: MNHEY and SMNVEV (reference sequence). In DNA, the CDR3 is TGTGCCAGCAGTTTCGGCAGTGCCTACGAGCAGTACTTC. Translating gives CASSFGSAYEQYF.

The chain carries TRBV30 and TRBJ1-3; D gene uncertain. The CDR3 extends over 15 amino acids. In germline, CDR1 is GTSNPN, CDR2 SVGIG (reference sequence). V lost 0 bases, J lost 0 bases, and 9 bases lay in between. The CDR3, as DNA: TGTGCCTGGAGTGTGGTACAGAACTCTGGAAACACCATATATTTT. It codes for CAWSVVQNSGNTIYF.

V gene TRBV18 combines with J gene TRBJ2-5; TRBD2 matches at 10 bases. The germline V gene encodes CDR1 KGHSH and CDR2 LQKENI. J was trimmed by 5 bases and V by 0 bases; bases with no gene match: 12. The CDR3 consists of 18 residues. The CDR3 region has the DNA TGTGCCAGCTCACCACCAATACAGCGGGAGGGCCTCTCGGAGACCCAGTACTTC. It encodes CASSPPIQREGLSETQYF.

The chain carries TRBV6-6 and TRBJ1-5, with TRBD1 matching 8 bases. Trimming took 6 bases from V and 6 from J; bases not matched to a gene: 7. The CDR3 has 14 residues. Germline V gene lookup returns CDR1 MNHNY and CDR2 SVGAGI (reference sequence). The CDR3 DNA sequence: TGTGCCAGCAGACCCGGACAGGGTATTCAGCCCCAGCATTTT. Amino acids: CASRPGQGIQPQHF.

This clone appeared many times. V is TRBV5-4 and J is TRBJ2-7; 7 bases agree with TRBD2. Germline CDR1 reads SGHNT; CDR2 reads YYREEE (reference sequence). There are 13 residues in the CDR3. Losses at the gene ends were 9 bases for V and 3 bases for J; bases not matched to a gene: 9. In nucleotides, the CDR3 is TGTGCCACCTCCTCGCGGGAGTACTACGAGCAGTACTTC. It encodes CATSSREYYEQYF.